The rows below give T cell receptor beta chains drawn from one sample of a study of OX40 agonist ivuxolimab in advanced cancers. This table comes from immunoSEQ multiplex PCR, and its TCRdb copy is limited to in-frame clones, with some not included. Counted here are tens of thousands of clones, roughly three quarters occurring once; the ten biggest clones make up roughly 4.7%. The sample was CD4+ or CD8+ T cells sorted from blood, taken in a trial of the OX40 agonist ivuxolimab. Receptor source: an adult with an advanced solid tumor such as melanoma, head and neck, liver or kidney cancer. Each CDR3 is given with its conserved first and last residue. Fields, in order: clone size, D gene, V gene, J gene, CDR3 DNA, CDR3 protein. A D gene is named only where the DNA matches it firmly. Clone size appears in some rows only: once, few, many, or a class for an expanded clone.

>NA|NA|TRBV7-8|TRBJ1-2
TGTGCCAGCAGCTTAGCCCGGGGTAACTATGGCTACACCTTC
CASSLARGNYGYTF
>NA|TRBD2|TRBV6-1|TRBJ2-3
TGTGCCAGCCTTAGCGGGGGGACTACAGATACGCAGTATTTT
CASLSGGTTDTQYF
>NA|TRBD1|TRBV6-5|TRBJ1-4
TGTGCCAGCAGTCGGCCGACAGGGAATTATGAAAAACTGTTTTTT
CASSRPTGNYEKLFF
>medium-sized|NA|TRBV10-3|TRBJ2-7
TGTGCCATCAGCCATGCGGTAGGGACCTCATACTCCTACGAGCAGTACTTC
CAISHAVGTSYSYEQYF
>NA|TRBD1|TRBV7-2|TRBJ1-1
TGTGCCAGCAGCTTCCTACAGGGGGCGGCTGAAGCTTTCTTT
CASSFLQGAAEAFF
>NA|TRBD2|TRBV13|TRBJ2-1
TGTGCCAGCAGCTTAAAAGCGGGAACCGGCAATGAGCAGTTCTTC
CASSLKAGTGNEQFF
>NA|NA|TRBV21-1|TRBJ2-1
TGTGCCAGCAGCAACCGACTCCTTTCCGTTTACAATGAGCAGTTCTTC
CASSNRLLSVYNEQFF
>NA|NA|TRBV29-1|TRBJ2-7
TGCAGCGTTGAAGGTAGGGCAGGGAGGGAGCAGTACTTC
CSVEGRAGREQYF
>NA|NA|TRBV19|TRBJ2-5
TGTGCCAGTAGTTCCCGGTCTGGGGAGACCCAGTACTTC
CASSSRSGETQYF
>NA|TRBD2|TRBV7-9|TRBJ2-7
TGTGCCAGCAGCTCTACTAGCGGGAGTGCGTACTTC
CASSSTSGSAYF
>NA|TRBD1|TRBV30|TRBJ1-5
TGTGCCTACTCGACAGGGGGTCACGGTCAGCCCCAGCATTTT
CAYSTGGHGQPQHF
>NA|TRBD1|TRBV11-2|TRBJ1-1
TGTGCCAGCAGCTTCGGGTGGGACAGGGGTGAAGCTTTCTTT
CASSFGWDRGEAFF
>few|NA|TRBV7-9|TRBJ2-1
TGTGCCAGCAGCTTAGGGCTAGCCAATGAGCAGTTCTTC
CASSLGLANEQFF
>NA|NA|TRBV19|TRBJ2-7
TGTGCCAGTAGTATGGGGGCCTACGAGCAGTACTTC
CASSMGAYEQYF
>few|TRBD2|TRBV7-9|TRBJ2-2
TGTGCCAGCAGCAGACCTAGCGGGGGGGACACCGGGGAGCTGTTTTTT
CASSRPSGGDTGELFF
>NA|NA|TRBV4-2|TRBJ2-1
TGTGCCAGCAGCCAAGATCGGAGGGTATCTCAGTTCTTC
CASSQDRRVSQFF
>NA|TRBD2|TRBV29-1|TRBJ2-7
TGCAGCGTTGCCCTCCGGACTAGCGGGACTGAGCAGTACTTC
CSVALRTSGTEQYF
>NA|TRBD2|TRBV6-5|TRBJ2-2
TGTGCCAGCAGTTACGGGGGGGACACCGGGGAGCTGTTTTTT
CASSYGGDTGELFF
>NA|NA|TRBV2|TRBJ1-5
TGTGCCAGCAGGACCGGGACCTCGGATCAGCCCCAGCATTTT
CASRTGTSDQPQHF
>NA|TRBD1|TRBV7-3|TRBJ2-5
TGTGCCAGCAGCTTAACGGGCAGGGGGTCACAAGAGACCCAGTACTTC
CASSLTGRGSQETQYF
>NA|NA|TRBV5-4|TRBJ2-7
TGTGCCAGCAGCCTACACGGGACGGCCTACGAGCAGTACTTC
CASSLHGTAYEQYF
>NA|NA|TRBV5-1|TRBJ1-4
TGCGCCAGCAGCCGTTTTACCCTTAATGAAAAACTGTTTTTT
CASSRFTLNEKLFF
>NA|NA|TRBV11-3|TRBJ1-6
TGTGCCAGCAGCTTAGATCTGGTTGGCAGGGAAGCTTCACCCCTCCACTTT
CASSLDLVGREASPLHF
>NA|NA|TRBV9|TRBJ2-2
TGTGCCAGCAGCGTAGGATCCACCGGGGAGCTGTTTTTT
CASSVGSTGELFF
>NA|TRBD2|TRBV27|TRBJ2-1
TGTGCCAGCAGTTGGAGCGGGGGCCTAGGCTACAATGAGCAGTTCTTC
CASSWSGGLGYNEQFF
>few|TRBD1|TRBV13|TRBJ1-5
TGTGCCAGCAGCGTTGACAGGGATCAGCCCCAGCATTTT
CASSVDRDQPQHF
>NA|NA|TRBV6-5|TRBJ1-6
TGTGCCAGCAGGGCAGGGTTCTATAATTCACCCCTCCACTTT
CASRAGFYNSPLHF
>NA|NA|TRBV5-5|TRBJ1-6
TGTGCCAGCACTGGAGGAGATAATTCACCCCTCCACTTT
CASTGGDNSPLHF